This TCR beta chain was captured by sequencing in a study of blood T cells in healthy people across ages. Notes on the study in general: Across samples, TCR beta diversity tracked strongly with naive T cell percentage.

The authors ran a second PCR of 7 to 11 cycles using a sample-barcoded 5' primer and a J-beta primer mix. Using its own MiXCR run on the 5' RACE reads, TCRdb lists one record per CDR3 protein. This table has some 760,000 distinct CDR3 sequences, around 25% appearing once. Per the germline V gene, CDR1 is ENHRY and CDR2 is SYGVKD. The CDR3 runs to 16 residues. V lost 3 bases and J 8 bases, leaving 20 bases between the germline ends. Regarding this clonotype: Its antigen remains unidentified.

These data were also filed under a second study, of T cells of mothers and their children.

V is TRBV10-3 and J is TRBJ2-4; no clear D gene. The receptor was derived from a boy between 10 and 17 years old in good health. Sample: blood. DNA of the CDR3: TGTGCCATCAGTGATCTGCAGAAGCAAGCCGCGGACATTCAGTACTTC. Translation: CAISDLQKQAADIQYF.